This T cell receptor (beta chain) was identified in a study of blood T cell repertoires in COVID-19. Study context: PBMCs, B-cell-depleted T cells, or T cells were the source of the cDNA or gDNA that made up the material.

Assay used: immunoSEQ multiplex PCR; TCRdb lists only in-frame clones, some missing. The profile shows 310,000 or so clones, around nine tenths of them singletons. V was cut by 3 bases and J by 3 bases, with 13 bases left in between. Germline V gives CDR1 SGHRS, CDR2 YFSETQ. The CDR3 is 16 amino acids. The cohort comprised adults aged 18 to 89 years residing in some 24 US areas. The V and J genes are TRBV5-1 and TRBJ2-6, with D possibly matching TRBD1 (5 bases). The sequenced sample consisted of PBMCs or T cells enriched from blood (not recorded which). This TCR derives from a woman in her twenties or thirties who had recovered from COVID-19. CDR3 nucleotide sequence: TGCGCCAGCAGCTCCAGGGTATCTAATGGGGCCAACGTCCTGACTTTC. As protein: CASSSRVSNGANVLTF.